Listed below are T cell receptor beta chains from one sample, sequenced in a study of blood T cells in healthy people across ages. MiXCR was run by TCRdb on the 5' RACE reads, yielding one entry per CDR3 protein. The sample holds about 680,000 distinct CDR3 sequences, around 45% seen once. Sample: blood. Receptors were obtained from a woman in her fifties or sixties in good health. Both conserved end residues are part of each CDR3. Each record gives: clone size, V gene, J gene, D gene, CDR3 protein, CDR3 DNA. The D gene is left open where the match is weak. Clone size, where shown, is once, few, many, or a class for clones that have expanded.

few	TRBV7-2	TRBJ2-7	.	CASSFLPYEQYF	TGTGCCAGCAGCTTTCTCCCCTACGAGCAGTACTTC
few	TRBV20-1	TRBJ2-1	.	CSARRGASYNEQFF	TGCAGTGCTAGACGGGGGGCTTCCTACAATGAGCAGTTCTTC
.	TRBV7-2	TRBJ2-7	.	CASSLVAAETYEQYF	TGTGCCAGCAGCTTAGTCGCGGCGGAGACCTACGAGCAGTACTTC
.	TRBV5-4	TRBJ2-7	TRBD2	CASSFGGASSYNEQYF	TGTGCCAGCAGCTTCGGGGGGGCAAGCTCCTACAATGAGCAGTACTTC
.	TRBV20-1	TRBJ2-5	TRBD1	CSAVGQGQETQYF	TGCAGTGCTGTCGGACAGGGTCAAGAGACCCAGTACTTC
once	TRBV4-1	TRBJ2-1	.	CASSQSFMEQFF	TGCGCCAGCAGCCAGAGTTTCATGGAGCAGTTCTTC
.	TRBV4-3	TRBJ2-1	TRBD1	CASSQEDRAFSEQFF	TGCGCCAGCAGCCAAGAGGACAGGGCATTTAGTGAGCAGTTCTTC
.	TRBV29-1	TRBJ2-6	.	CSVDRVGANVLTF	TGCAGCGTTGACCGCGTTGGGGCCAACGTCCTGACTTTC
few	TRBV10-3	TRBJ2-7	TRBD1	CAIRGGQGYEQYF	TGTGCCATCAGGGGAGGACAGGGCTACGAGCAGTACTTC
.	TRBV30	TRBJ2-7	.	CAWSNIGPSEQYF	TGTGCCTGGAGCAATATCGGGCCGTCCGAGCAGTACTTC
.	TRBV5-5	TRBJ1-6	.	CASSSPRTGDSPLHF	TGTGCCAGCAGCTCCCCCAGAACGGGTGATTCACCCCTCCACTTT
.	TRBV28	TRBJ2-7	TRBD1	CASSVSGQKTAEQYF	TGTGCCAGCAGTGTTTCGGGACAGAAAACGGCCGAGCAGTACTTC
.	TRBV25-1	TRBJ2-7	.	CASRGLVGAYEQYF	TGTGCCAGCAGAGGCCTTGTGGGGGCCTACGAGCAGTACTTC
.	TRBV14	TRBJ2-3	.	CASSQGTRGTDTQYF	TGTGCCAGCAGCCAAGGGACACGGGGCACAGATACGCAGTATTTT
.	TRBV4-3	TRBJ2-7	TRBD2	CASSQDLSSGSSYEQYF	TGCGCCAGCAGCCAAGATTTGAGTAGCGGGAGTTCCTACGAGCAGTACTTC
medium-sized	TRBV7-9	TRBJ2-7	TRBD1	CASSLGQGQIYEQYF	TGTGCCAGCAGCTTAGGACAGGGGCAGATCTACGAGCAGTACTTC
.	TRBV20-1	TRBJ2-7	.	CSVGLRDRGQSQYF	TGCAGTGTTGGGCTCCGGGACCGAGGACAGAGCCAGTACTTC
.	TRBV18	TRBJ1-5	.	CASSPGLTNQPQHF	TGTGCCAGCTCACCGGGTCTGACCAATCAGCCCCAGCATTTT
.	TRBV12-3/TRBV12-4	TRBJ1-2	TRBD1	CASSAGTGWNGYTF	TGTGCCAGCAGTGCCGGGACAGGGTGGAACGGCTACACCTTC
.	TRBV9	TRBJ1-1	.	CASSVREVNTEAFF	TGTGCCAGCAGCGTCAGGGAAGTGAACACTGAAGCTTTCTTT
few	TRBV29-1	TRBJ1-1	.	CSAPPILERAFF	TGCAGCGCACCCCCAATCCTAGAAAGAGCTTTCTTT
.	TRBV25-1	TRBJ2-7	.	CASSDLTRAYNEQYF	TGTGCCAGCAGTGACCTGACCCGCGCCTACAATGAGCAGTACTTC
few	TRBV21-1	TRBJ2-5	.	CASSKDGGTAEETQYF	TGTGCCAGCAGCAAAGATGGGGGGACAGCCGAAGAGACCCAGTACTTC